Included here is one T cell receptor beta chain sequence, with context. Antigen unknown. 60 Vbeta and 13 Jbeta primers were used in PCR. Original processing methods: In a later analysis, some 10 million of around 75 million unique beta chains occurred in at least two donors. TCRdb's table, derived via immunoSEQ multiplex PCR, lists solely in-frame clones and lacks some. The V and J calls and clone size were taken over from that table, and D and trimming were inferred from the DNA. This sample carries tens of thousands of clones, roughly 77% of them seen once, and the ten largest clones take approximately 2%. This specimen belongs to a study of cytomegalovirus exposure and HLA in healthy donors. Per germline, CDR1 SGHTS and CDR2 YDEGEE. Trimming removed 0 bases from V and 0 bases from J, with 12 bases in between. This CDR3 contains 16 residues. Notes on the study in general: Associated with cytomegalovirus, according to the listing, were 150 to 200 TCR beta chains. Reportedly, HLA-A and HLA-B alleles of most subjects were accurately predicted from TCR beta. One cluster of highly shared sequence variants probably arose as a sequencing artifact.

The chain is built from TRBV5-8 and TRBJ1-1; TRBD1 is a possible D gene (6 bases). The sequenced sample consisted of PBMCs. The origin of this receptor is a man aged 40-49 years in good health and CMV-seronegative. CDR3 in amino acids: CASSLVLGQLNTEAFF. The CDR3 DNA reads as TGTGCCAGCAGCTTGGTCCTCGGACAGTTGAACACTGAAGCTTTCTTT.